The clone carrying this TCR beta chain has at least ten counts. Its target is not known. Germline CDR1 MDHEN, CDR2 SYDVKM. Trimming cost V 5 bases and J 5 bases, with 19 bases left between them. The CDR3 runs 15 residues. This entry comes from a study of shared clonotypes between healthy human individuals. Study-wide points: Among the subsets, naive ones generally showed larger estimated richness than memory ones.

This table comes from immunoSEQ multiplex PCR, and its TCRdb copy is limited to in-frame clones, with some not included. The sample lists roughly 760,000 clones, less than 85% seen once, with under 2% in the top ten. The sequenced sample consisted of memory CD4+ T cells sorted from blood. Subset indicated: CD45RA-negative fraction. This TCR was sampled from a woman in her thirties in good health. The chain employs TRBV28 and TRBJ2-7; D not certain. The CDR3 is CASSPLMTQRNEQYF. CDR3 nucleotides: TGTGCCAGCAGTCCCCTAATGACACAGAGGAACGAGCAGTACTTC.